Shown below are 3 T cell receptor beta chains from a single sample sequenced in a study of regulatory T cells in long-lasting Graves disease. Both iRepertoire HTBI primers and Arm-PCR of CDR3 regions were used to build the TCR beta libraries. Via MiXCR, TCRdb re-called the multiplex PCR reads, giving one row per CDR3 protein. The table records 300,000 to 450,000 distinct CDR3 sequences, less than 20% of them present only once. Time point described: newly diagnosed GD, antithyroid drugs for less than 3 months. Generation of the TCR library employed RNA extracted from PBMCs. This specimen consisted of peripheral blood mononuclear cells (PBMCs), obtained at new diagnosis, from a patient treated with antithyroid drugs. These TCRs come from a female donor with Graves disease.

This clonotype was counted ten times or more. The V gene is TRBV10-3, the J gene TRBJ1-4, with 7 bases matching TRBD1. CDR1 and CDR2 from the germline V gene are ENHRY and SYGVKD. The ends lost 10 bases at V and 8 bases at J; junction bases unmatched: 10. The CDR3 covers 13 residues. The DNA of the CDR3 is TGTGCCAGCCAACAGGGGCGTTCAGAAAAACTGTTTTTT. It codes for CASQQGRSEKLFF.

Here the CDR3 reads CASSLGGEYGYTF. CDR3 DNA sequence: TGTGCCAGCAGCTTAGGGGGGGAATATGGCTACACCTTC. This chain connects TRBV7-8 to TRBJ1-2; possibly TRBD1 for D (5 bases). CDR3 size: 13 residues. V lost 1 base to trimming and J lost 5 bases, with 8 bases between them. Germline CDR1 is SGHVS and CDR2 is FQNEAQ.

In its sample, this clonotype was seen many times. V and J are TRBV27 and TRBJ1-2, with D maybe TRBD1 (5 bases). The germline V gene has CDR1 MNHEY and CDR2 SMNVEV (reference sequence). The CDR3 consists of 13 residues. Deletions cut 5 bases from V and 4 bases from J, with 11 bases between. CDR3 in DNA: TGTGCCAGCAGTCAAGGGACCCCCTATGGCTACACCTTC. Translation gives CASSQGTPYGYTF.